The present entry profiles one T cell receptor (beta chain) with its context. Its antigen is still unknown. Per the original data handling: There were no quality scores in the junction-only immunoSEQ sequences, so filtering differed. Assay used: immunoSEQ multiplex PCR; TCRdb lists only in-frame clones, some missing. V and J calls and clone size follow that table, whereas D and trimming were derived from the DNA. The repertoire holds about 700,000 clones, with 92% as singletons. V shed 8 bases, J shed 3 bases, and the junction held 8 bases outside the gene matches. This CDR3 comprises 13 residues. Germline CDR1 reads SGHKS; CDR2 reads YYEKEE (reference sequence). Naive CD8 cells comprised CD45RO-negative, CCR7-positively selected cells, excluding terminally differentiated effector memory CD45RA+ cells. These data come from a study of shared clonotypes between healthy human individuals. Points from the study as a whole: As a rule, naive subsets had a larger estimated richness than memory subsets. Sequencing depth was expected to influence donor clonotype sharing.

The chain couples TRBV5-5 to TRBJ2-7; TRBD2 matches 7 bases. Sequencing input: naive CD8+ T cells sorted from blood. This sequence originates from a man aged 25-40 years in good health. CDR3 amino acids: CASRGDRSYEQYF. The CDR3 nucleotides read TGTGCCAGTCGGGGGGACCGAAGCTACGAGCAGTACTTC.